Following are 2 T cell receptor beta chains from one sample sequenced in a study of cytomegalovirus exposure and HLA in healthy donors. Amplification used 60 Vbeta primers and 13 Jbeta primers. Using immunoSEQ multiplex PCR, the repertoire was profiled, and TCRdb retains in-frame clones only, with some absent. This repertoire shows over 120,000 clones, roughly 9.7% found once; its top ten account for 1.8%. Specimen: PBMCs. The source is a man aged 50 to 59 in good health and CMV-seronegative.

The genes are TRBV6-6 and TRBJ1-2; D ambiguous. V was trimmed by 2 bases and J by 8 bases, leaving 9 bases between them. The CDR3 is made up of 12 amino acids. Germline V CDR1 and CDR2: MNHNY, SVGAGI (reference sequence). The chain's CDR3 is CASSYDTQGYTF. The CDR3 coding sequence is TGTGCCAGCAGTTACGACACCCAGGGCTACACCTTC.

This chain uses TRBV6-6 with TRBJ1-2, with 7 bases lining up with TRBD1. The CDR3 totals 15 residues. Germline V gene data show CDR1 as MNHNY and CDR2 as SVGAGI (reference sequence). V was pared by 0 bases and J by 4 bases, with 5 bases of the junction left unmatched. The CDR3 here is CASSYSLQGLYGYTF. The CDR3 region has the DNA TGTGCCAGCAGTTACTCCCTACAGGGGCTCTATGGCTACACCTTC.